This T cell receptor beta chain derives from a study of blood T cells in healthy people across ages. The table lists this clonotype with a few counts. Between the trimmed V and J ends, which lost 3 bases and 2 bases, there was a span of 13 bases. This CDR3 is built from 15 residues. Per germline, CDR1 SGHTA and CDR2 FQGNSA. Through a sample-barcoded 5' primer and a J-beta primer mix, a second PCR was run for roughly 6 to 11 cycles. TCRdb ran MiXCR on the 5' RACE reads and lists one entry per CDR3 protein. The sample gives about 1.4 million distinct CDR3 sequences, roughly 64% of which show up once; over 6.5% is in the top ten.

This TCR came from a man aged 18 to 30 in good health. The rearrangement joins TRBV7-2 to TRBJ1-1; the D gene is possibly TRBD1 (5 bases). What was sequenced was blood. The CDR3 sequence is CASSFSPTGNTEAFF. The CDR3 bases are TGTGCCAGCAGCTTTTCCCCCACAGGAAACACTGAAGCTTTCTTT.